This T cell receptor beta chain was found in a study of blood T cells in healthy people across ages (dated by TCRdb to the mid-2010s). About the full investigation: Template switching captured roughly one uniquely barcoded TCR beta cDNA molecule per two T cells in model experiments. The donors were split into four age groups: young (average roughly 15 years), middle-aged (39), aged (around 67) and long-lived (approximately 89). The study measured age-related changes in TCR beta repertoire diversity using deep sequencing normalized with unique cDNA molecular identifiers. To avoid experimental bias, donors of different ages were randomly spread across the sequencing lanes. The study analyzed two additional independent replicas of 1 million unique cDNA reads from the same blood draw for two donors, one aged 18 to 30 and one aged 80 or older.

The junction carries 9 bases between V and J, which are trimmed by 0 bases and 4 bases respectively. Sequences LGHNA (CDR1) and YNFKEQ (CDR2) are obtained from the germline V gene. The CDR3, from cysteine to phenylalanine, totals 15 residues. The DNA shown is the 45-base CDR3, in frame from base 1. The paper's findings and limits, for the study overall: Bulk unsorted PBMC profiling prevented conclusive comparison of naive and antigen-experienced compartments. Compared with the aged group, more naive CD4+ T cells, fewer expanded clones and increased TCR diversity were shown by the long-lived group, suggesting age selection. Because donor CMV infection status was unknown, age-related changes in expanded clonotypes were potentially confounded. There was a strong correlation between observed TCR beta diversity and the percentage of naive T cells measured by flow cytometry. Estimates of total diversity from one million sequenced T cells were regarded as lower bounds and underestimates. Observed TCR beta diversity per million T cells fell roughly linearly with age, and a significant reduction was already apparent by age around 40.

This clonotype was detected many times. The antigen this receptor binds is unknown. No much larger clone is present one base from it, and per-base qualities are unavailable. Preparation of the library involved 5' RACE. Sequencing was performed on an Illumina HiSeq 2500. A second 7 to 11 cycle PCR used a sample-barcoded 5' primer and a J-beta primer mix. Each TCR beta cDNA molecule received a unique molecular identifier from a template-switch 5' adaptor carrying 12 random nucleotides. At least 3 million CDR3-containing paired-end reads were obtained from each sample. First-strand cDNA synthesis was performed from all RNA using the Mint cDNA synthesis kit, with priming by a TRBC-specific oligonucleotide. After uracil-DNA glycosylase treatment, a first 18-cycle PCR used universal primers M1SS and BC2_uni_R on all cDNA. From the authors' description of their analysis: Each sample was normalized by randomly selecting 1 million high-quality reads, each carrying a distinct molecular identifier. Instead of being binned into consensus sequences, reads with shared molecular identifiers were discarded. MiTCR, with a Q25 quality threshold and the strictest error-elimination algorithm, was used for CDR3 identification, clonotype clustering and error correction. A nonparametric unseen species model with Euler transformation was used to estimate a lower bound on total TCR beta diversity. Starting from the raw public reads, TCRdb applied fastp trimming at Q25, assembled clones with MiXCR and retained in-frame beta chains. CDR3 protein duplicates are merged, each entry listing the most common genes and DNA. The V and J calls and clone size come from TCRdb's table, not from the authors' own analysis. The sample records about 830,000 distinct CDR3 sequences, 62% of which are singletons. In total, the top ten clones hold about 27% of the sample.

The 39 donors, aged roughly 6 to 95 years, were systemically healthy Caucasian individuals from Russia. Around 10 milliliters of peripheral blood were drawn from each donor into EDTA-treated Vacutainer tubes. Ficoll-Paque density-gradient centrifugation was used to isolate PBMCs, with at least 6 million per sample. Trizol reagent was used to extract total RNA from the PBMCs, yielding at least 6 micrograms per sample. Naive CD45RAhigh/CD27high T cell percentages were measured by flow cytometry on a PBMC aliquot from every donor. Source material: blood. This sequence uses TRBV4-2 and TRBJ1-4, with the D gene call left open. The source of this sequence is a man aged 30 to 45 in good health. The sequenced DNA: TGTGCCAGCAGCCAAGAATCCGGTCTTAATGAAAAACTGTTTTTT. It specifies CASSQESGLNEKLFF.